This TCR beta chain is from a study of T cell repertoires in cytomegalovirus infection. Study summary: Alongside well-studied HLA-B-restricted CMV epitopes, recently identified HLA-C-restricted CMV epitopes were also used. Indications came from public TCR beta signatures; they pointed to CMV infection and to a matching HLA type. Study-level results: Cumulative frequency of public TCR beta families picked out carriers of CMV plus the relevant HLA.

MiXCR, applied by TCRdb to the reads, yields one record per CDR3 protein. The data hold roughly 170,000 distinct CDR3 sequences, with 20% to 25% observed a single time. On this clonotype: Its target is unknown.

Germline lookup yields CDR1 MNHEY and CDR2 SMNVEV (reference sequence). Trimming cost V 5 bases and J 5 bases; bases outside gene matches: 9. The length of the CDR3 is 16 residues. The chain joins TRBV27 to TRBJ2-7, with 13 bases that match TRBD2. Sequenced material: CD8+ T cells from cultured PBMCs, taken from culture after CMV antigen stimulation. The clonotype originates from a human donor in good health (CMV status not recorded). Some clones in this sample may be carry-over from other donors' samples. The CDR3 DNA reads as TGTGCCAGCAGTAGTTTCAGACTAGCGGGGGGACACGAGCAGTACTTC. This sequence encodes CASSSFRLAGGHEQYF.